The text below deals with one T cell receptor (beta chain). The antigen is unknown. Germline V gene data show CDR1 as LNHDA and CDR2 as SQIVND (reference sequence). The CDR3 is 14 residues long. Between the trimmed V and J ends, which lost 6 bases and 5 bases, there was a span of 17 bases. This entry is derived from a study of early T cells in non-severe SARS-CoV-2 infection. Overall study findings and caveats: Database matching using VDJdb favored anti-spike CD8 responses, with private and CD4 specificities left missing.

Individual cDNA molecules were tagged with unique molecular identifiers. TCRdb re-analysed the 5' RACE reads in MiXCR, keeping a single row per CDR3 protein. The data contain under 70,000 distinct CDR3 sequences, around a tenth of them singletons. This chain uses TRBV19 with TRBJ2-7; no definite D call. The clonotype was recovered from an adult who was a healthcare worker with PCR-confirmed SARS-CoV-2 infection or an uninfected control (not recorded which). Sequencing used whole blood. The CDR3 DNA reads as TGTGCCAGTAGGCCCTCGGGCCTGAACCACGAGCAGTACTTC. Encoded protein: CASRPSGLNHEQYF.